The 5 T cell receptor beta chains given below trace back to one sample, sequenced in a study of blood T cell repertoires in COVID-19. Sequenced by immunoSEQ multiplex PCR; TCRdb stores in-frame clones only, minus some. The sample gives approximately 46,000 clones, under 95% of which show up once; 6% to 6.5% is in the top ten. The sequenced sample was peripheral blood. The receptors stem from a man aged 65 to 85 with active COVID-19.

The chain is built from TRBV23-1 and TRBJ1-5; TRBD1 matches 9 bases. TRBV23-1 is classed as an ORF, of uncertain function. The junction had 12 bases not matched to a gene; V was cut back by 1 base and J by 2 bases. The CDR3 consists of 19 residues. CDR3 in DNA: TGCGCCAGCAGTCAATACAGGGGGCTCAATGGTATTGGCAATCAGCCCCAGCATTTT. Encoded protein: CASSQYRGLNGIGNQPQHF.

The chain has TRBV7-2 and TRBJ2-5; D may be TRBD1 (6 bases). The ends were cut back, 3 bases at V and 5 bases at J, with 13 bases in the middle. CDR3 length: 14 amino acids. Germline assignment: CDR1 SGHTA and CDR2 FQGNSA. The CDR3 nucleotides are TGTGCCAGCAGCTTCCCAGGGGCGATGGAGACCCAGTACTTC. It specifies CASSFPGAMETQYF.

The chain links TRBV10-3 to TRBJ2-2; 9 positions match TRBD1. The germline CDR1 and CDR2 sequences are ENHRY and SYGVKD. Unmatched junction bases numbered 6, after V lost 6 bases and J lost 4 bases. The CDR3 length is 15 residues. The CDR3 reads CAIRGQGGSTGELFF. The CDR3, as DNA: TGTGCCATCAGGGGACAGGGCGGTAGCACCGGGGAGCTGTTTTTT.

The rearrangement uses TRBV15 and TRBJ2-5, with 7 bases matching TRBD2. Per the germline V gene, CDR1 is LNHNV and CDR2 is YYDKDF (reference sequence). Losses at the gene ends were 6 bases for V and 2 bases for J; bases not matched to a gene: 3. The CDR3 is made up of 13 amino acids. CDR3 nucleotide sequence: TGTGCCACCAGTTCAGCGGGGCAAGAGACCCAGTACTTC. This encodes CATSSAGQETQYF.

CDR3 bases: TGCAGCGTTGCCGAGGGTCCGGTCTACGAGCAGTACTTC. Translation gives CSVAEGPVYEQYF. The rearrangement links TRBV29-1 to TRBJ2-7, with D maybe TRBD2 (5 bases). This CDR3 comprises 13 residues. Between the trimmed V and J ends, which lost 4 bases and 3 bases, there was a span of 13 bases. Germline CDR1 is SQVTM and CDR2 is ANQGSEA.